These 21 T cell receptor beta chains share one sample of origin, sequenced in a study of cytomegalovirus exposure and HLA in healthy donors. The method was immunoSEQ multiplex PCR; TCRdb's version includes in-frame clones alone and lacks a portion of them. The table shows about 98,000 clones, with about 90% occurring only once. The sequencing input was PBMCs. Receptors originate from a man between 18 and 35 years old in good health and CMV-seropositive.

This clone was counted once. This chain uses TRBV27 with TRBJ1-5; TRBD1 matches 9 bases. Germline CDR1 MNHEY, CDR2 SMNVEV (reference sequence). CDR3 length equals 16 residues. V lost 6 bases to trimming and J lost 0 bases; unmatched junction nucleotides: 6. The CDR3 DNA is TGTGCCAGCAGCCTGACAGGGGGATATAGCAATCAGCCCCAGCATTTT. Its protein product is CASSLTGGYSNQPQHF.

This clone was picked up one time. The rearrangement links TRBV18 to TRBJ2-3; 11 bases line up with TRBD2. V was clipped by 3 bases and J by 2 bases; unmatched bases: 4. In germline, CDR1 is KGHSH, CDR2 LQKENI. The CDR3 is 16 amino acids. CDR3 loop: CASSPLLAGDTDTQYF. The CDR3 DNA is TGTGCCAGCTCACCTCTACTAGCGGGGGACACAGATACGCAGTATTTT.

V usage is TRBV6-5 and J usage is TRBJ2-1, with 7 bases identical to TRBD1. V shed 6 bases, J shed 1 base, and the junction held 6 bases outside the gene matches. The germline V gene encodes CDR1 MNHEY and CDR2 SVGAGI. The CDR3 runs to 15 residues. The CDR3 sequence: CASRKGDSSYNEQFF. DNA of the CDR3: TGTGCCAGCAGAAAAGGGGACAGTTCCTACAATGAGCAGTTCTTC.

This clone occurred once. The CDR3 bases are TGCAGCGTTTCAGGGGCGCGCGAGCAGTACTTC. This codes for CSVSGAREQYF. The rearrangement joins TRBV29-1 to TRBJ2-7, with D maybe TRBD1 (6 bases). V lost 5 bases and J 6 bases, leaving 11 bases between the germline ends. The CDR3 covers 11 residues. Germline values: CDR1 SQVTM, CDR2 ANQGSEA.

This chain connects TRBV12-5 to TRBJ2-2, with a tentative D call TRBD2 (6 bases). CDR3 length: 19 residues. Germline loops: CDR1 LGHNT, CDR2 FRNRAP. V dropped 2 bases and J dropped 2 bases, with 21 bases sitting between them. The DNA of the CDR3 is TGTGCTAGTGGTTTGTACCCTGAGAAAGGAGGGCCCAACACCGGGGAGCTGTTTTTT. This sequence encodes CASGLYPEKGGPNTGELFF.

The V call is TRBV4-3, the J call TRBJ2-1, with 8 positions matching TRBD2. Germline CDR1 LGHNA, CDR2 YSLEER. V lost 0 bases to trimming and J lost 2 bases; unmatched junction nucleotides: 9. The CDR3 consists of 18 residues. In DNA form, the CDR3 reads TGCGCCAGCAGCCAAGATCTTCAGCGGGAGAGACCCTACAATGAGCAGTTCTTC. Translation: CASSQDLQRERPYNEQFF.

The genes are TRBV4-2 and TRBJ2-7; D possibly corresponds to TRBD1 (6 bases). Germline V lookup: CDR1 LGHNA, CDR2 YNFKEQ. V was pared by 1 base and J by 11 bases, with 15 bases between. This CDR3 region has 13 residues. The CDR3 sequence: CASSQGERTAEYF. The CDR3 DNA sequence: TGTGCCAGCAGCCAAGGTGAGAGGACAGCTGAGTACTTC.

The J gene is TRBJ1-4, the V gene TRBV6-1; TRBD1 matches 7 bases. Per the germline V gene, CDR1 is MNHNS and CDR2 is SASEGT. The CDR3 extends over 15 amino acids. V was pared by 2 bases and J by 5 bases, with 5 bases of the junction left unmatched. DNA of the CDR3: TGTGCCAGCAGTGAACAGGGGGGCGAAAATGAAAAACTGTTTTTT. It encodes CASSEQGGENEKLFF.

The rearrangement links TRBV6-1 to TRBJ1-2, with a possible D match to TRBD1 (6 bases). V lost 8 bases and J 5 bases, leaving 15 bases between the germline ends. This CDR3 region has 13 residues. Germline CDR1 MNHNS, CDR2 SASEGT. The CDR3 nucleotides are TGTGCCAGCTGGGAGAGGGGGTCGTATGGCTACACCTTC. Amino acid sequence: CASWERGSYGYTF.

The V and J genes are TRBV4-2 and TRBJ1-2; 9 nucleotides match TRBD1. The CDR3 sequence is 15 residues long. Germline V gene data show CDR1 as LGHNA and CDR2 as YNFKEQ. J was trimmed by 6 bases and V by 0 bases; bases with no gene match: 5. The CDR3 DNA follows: TGTGCCAGCAGCCAAGAAAGGACAGGGGCCAATGGCTACACCTTC. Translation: CASSQERTGANGYTF.

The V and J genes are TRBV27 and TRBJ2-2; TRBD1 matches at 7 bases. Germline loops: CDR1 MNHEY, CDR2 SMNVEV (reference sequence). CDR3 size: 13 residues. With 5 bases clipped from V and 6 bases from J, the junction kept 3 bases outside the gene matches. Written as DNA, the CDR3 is TGTGCCAGCAGTAACAGGGGTTCCGGGGAGCTGTTTTTT. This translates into CASSNRGSGELFF.

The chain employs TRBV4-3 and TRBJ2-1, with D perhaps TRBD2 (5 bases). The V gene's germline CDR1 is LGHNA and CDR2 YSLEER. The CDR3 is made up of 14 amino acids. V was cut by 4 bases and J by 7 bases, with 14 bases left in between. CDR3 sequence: CASSPTLGSNEQFF. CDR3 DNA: TGCGCCAGCAGCCCCACACTAGGATCTAATGAGCAGTTCTTC.

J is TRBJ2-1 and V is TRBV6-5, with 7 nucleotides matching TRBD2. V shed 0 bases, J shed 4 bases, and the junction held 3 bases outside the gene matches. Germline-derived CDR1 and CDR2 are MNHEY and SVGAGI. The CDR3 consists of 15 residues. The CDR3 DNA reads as TGTGCCAGCAGTTACTCGGGGGGGGATTACAATGAGCAGTTCTTC. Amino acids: CASSYSGGDYNEQFF.

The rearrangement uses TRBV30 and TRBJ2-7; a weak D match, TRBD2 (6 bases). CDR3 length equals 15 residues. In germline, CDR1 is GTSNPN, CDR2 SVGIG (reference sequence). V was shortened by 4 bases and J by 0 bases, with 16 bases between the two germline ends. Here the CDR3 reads CAWTPGQDYSYEQYF. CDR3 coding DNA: TGTGCCTGGACCCCGGGGCAGGACTACTCCTACGAGCAGTACTTC. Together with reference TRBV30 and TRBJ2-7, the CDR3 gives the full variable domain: SQTIHQWPATLVQPVGSPLSLECTVEGTSNPNLYWYRQAAGRGLQLLFYSVGIGQISSEVPQNLSASRPQDRQFILSSKKLLLSDSGFYLCAWTPGQDYSYEQYFGPGTRLTVT.

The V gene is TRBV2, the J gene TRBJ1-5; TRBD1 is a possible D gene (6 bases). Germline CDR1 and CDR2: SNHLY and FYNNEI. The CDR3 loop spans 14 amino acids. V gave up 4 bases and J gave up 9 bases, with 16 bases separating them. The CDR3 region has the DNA TGTGCCAGCAGTGGACAGGCTGGGACGGGGCCCCAGCATTTT. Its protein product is CASSGQAGTGPQHF.

The CDR3 region has the DNA TGTGCTAGTGGTTTGATCTCTTCTCTGTGGGACAAAGACAGGGCCCATCAGCCCCAGCATTTT. Residues: CASGLISSLWDKDRAHQPQHF. This sequence joins TRBV12-5 and TRBJ1-5, with 7 bases matching TRBD1. The CDR3 covers 21 residues. With 2 bases clipped from V and 5 bases from J, the junction kept 24 bases outside the gene matches. CDR1 and CDR2 from the germline V gene are LGHNT and FRNRAP.

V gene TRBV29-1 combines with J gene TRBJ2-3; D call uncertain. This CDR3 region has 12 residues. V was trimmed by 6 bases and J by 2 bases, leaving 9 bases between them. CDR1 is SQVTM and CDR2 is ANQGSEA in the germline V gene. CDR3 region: CSVVDFTDTQYF. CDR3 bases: TGCAGCGTCGTAGACTTCACAGATACGCAGTATTTT.

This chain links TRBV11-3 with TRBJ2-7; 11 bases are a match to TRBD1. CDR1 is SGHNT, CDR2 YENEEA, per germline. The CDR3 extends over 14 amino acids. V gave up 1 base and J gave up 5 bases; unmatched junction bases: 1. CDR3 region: CASSLGTGGNEQYF. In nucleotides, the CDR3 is TGTGCCAGCAGCTTAGGGACAGGGGGCAACGAGCAGTACTTC.

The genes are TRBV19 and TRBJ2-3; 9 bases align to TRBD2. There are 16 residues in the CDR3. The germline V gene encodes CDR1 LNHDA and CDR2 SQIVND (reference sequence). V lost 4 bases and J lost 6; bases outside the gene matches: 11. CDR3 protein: CASSTVAGAIGDTQYF. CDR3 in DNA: TGTGCCAGTAGTACGGTAGCGGGAGCCATCGGGGATACGCAGTATTTT.

The CDR3 DNA follows: TGTGCCAGCAGCGGACTAGATGACGAGCAGTACTTC. This gives the protein CASSGLDDEQYF. The rearrangement joins TRBV5-4 to TRBJ2-7; 7 nucleotides match TRBD2. CDR1 SGHNT and CDR2 YYREEE come from the germline V gene (reference sequence). This CDR3 has 12 amino acids. With V trimmed by 4 bases and J by 5 bases, 3 bases remained unmatched.

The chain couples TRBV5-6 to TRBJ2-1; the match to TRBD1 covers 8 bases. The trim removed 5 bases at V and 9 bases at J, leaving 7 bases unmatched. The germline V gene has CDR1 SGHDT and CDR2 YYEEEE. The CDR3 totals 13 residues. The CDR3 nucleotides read TGTGCCAGCAGTTGGACAGGGAAAGTTGAGCAGTTCTTC. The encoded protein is CASSWTGKVEQFF.